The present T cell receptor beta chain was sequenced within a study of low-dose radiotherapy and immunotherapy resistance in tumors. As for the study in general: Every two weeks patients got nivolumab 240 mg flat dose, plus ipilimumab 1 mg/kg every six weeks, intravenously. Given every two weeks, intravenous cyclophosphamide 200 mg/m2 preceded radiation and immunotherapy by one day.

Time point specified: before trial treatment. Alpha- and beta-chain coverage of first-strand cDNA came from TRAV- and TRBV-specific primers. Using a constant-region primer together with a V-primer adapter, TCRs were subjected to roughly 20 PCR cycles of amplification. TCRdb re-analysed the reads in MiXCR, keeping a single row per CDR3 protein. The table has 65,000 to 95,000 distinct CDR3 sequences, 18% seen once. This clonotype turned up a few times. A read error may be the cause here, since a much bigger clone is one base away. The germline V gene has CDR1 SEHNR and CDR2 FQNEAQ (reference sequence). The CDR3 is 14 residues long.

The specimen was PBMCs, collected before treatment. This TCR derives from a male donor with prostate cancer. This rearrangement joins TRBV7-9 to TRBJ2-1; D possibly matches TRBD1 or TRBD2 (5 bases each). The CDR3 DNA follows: TGTGCCAGCAACCGGGACCCAACCTACAATGAGCCGTTCTTC. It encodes CASNRDPTYNEPFF.